Below are 20 T cell receptor beta chains sequenced from a single sample in a study of control samples from healthy donors and cancer patients. The protocol was immunoSEQ multiplex PCR, while the TCRdb copy is restricted to in-frame clones and leaves out a portion. The table lists about 89,000 clones, roughly 86% of them singletons. The sequencing input was blood. The receptors stem from a man aged 25 to 45 in good health.

Only one count was recorded for this clone. This chain links TRBV3-1 (or the pseudogene TRBV3-2) with TRBJ1-1; the D gene is possibly TRBD1 (6 bases). Germline CDR1 LGHDT, CDR2 YNNKEL (reference sequence). Trimming took 5 bases from V and 8 from J, leaving 18 bases between them. This CDR3 comprises 14 residues. CDR3 protein: CASSLPGVGNEAFF. The CDR3 DNA follows: TGTGCCAGCAGCTTACCAGGGGTTGGGAACGAAGCTTTCTTT.

V gene TRBV5-6 combines with J gene TRBJ1-1; D not resolved. Germline V gene lookup returns CDR1 SGHDT and CDR2 YYEEEE. The V end was cut by 0 bases, the J end by 7 bases, with 10 bases between. The CDR3 is made up of 13 amino acids. CDR3 sequence: CASSLASGHEAFF. CDR3 DNA: TGTGCCAGCAGCTTGGCCAGCGGCCATGAAGCTTTCTTT.

The chain carries TRBV27 and TRBJ1-2, with D maybe TRBD1 (5 bases). Germline V gene data show CDR1 as MNHEY and CDR2 as SMNVEV (reference sequence). The CDR3 is 17 amino acids. V dropped 5 bases and J dropped 4 bases, with 23 bases sitting between them. CDR3 loop: CASSSLPFGGNSYGYTF. In DNA, the CDR3 is TGTGCCAGCAGTAGCCTCCCCTTTGGGGGAAATAGCTATGGCTACACCTTC.

The sample holds many counts of this clone. The CDR3: CASSRWAYEQYF. The CDR3 DNA follows: TGTGCCAGCAGCCGGTGGGCCTACGAGCAGTACTTC. The J gene is TRBJ2-7, the V gene TRBV5-6; D unclear. Germline assignment: CDR1 SGHDT and CDR2 YYEEEE. This CDR3 contains 12 residues. The germline V and J ends were trimmed by 4 bases and 2 bases, with 7 bases remaining between them.

The rearrangement joins TRBV6-5 to TRBJ1-1; 7 bases are shared with TRBD1. V was pared by 7 bases and J by 3 bases, with 8 bases of the junction left unmatched. Germline CDR1 reads MNHEY; CDR2 reads SVGAGI. This CDR3 has 14 residues. The CDR3 reads CASKTQGPDTEAFF. The CDR3 DNA reads as TGTGCCAGCAAGACACAGGGGCCGGACACTGAAGCTTTCTTT.

This clone has a single count. V gene TRBV7-3 combines with J gene TRBJ1-2; 9 bases match TRBD1. Germline loops: CDR1 SGHTA, CDR2 FQGTGA. V shed 2 bases, J shed 6 bases, and the junction held 1 base outside the gene matches. This CDR3 comprises 13 residues. CDR3 nucleotides: TGTGCCAGCAGCTTAGACAGGGGGGATGGCTACACCTTC. This codes for CASSLDRGDGYTF.

The V gene is TRBV6-5, the J gene TRBJ1-1, with D possibly matching TRBD1 (6 bases). The CDR3 runs 14 residues. From germline, CDR1 is MNHEY and CDR2 SVGAGI. V lost 2 bases to trimming and J lost 5 bases, with 12 bases between them. CDR3 nucleotide sequence: TGTGCCAGCAGTTACGGCAGGGGTGGGACTGAAGCTTTCTTT. Amino acids: CASSYGRGGTEAFF.

The chain links TRBV6-5 to TRBJ1-2; 7 bases agree with TRBD1. J lost 8 bases, V lost 6 bases, and 12 bases had no gene match. The CDR3 spans 14 residues. The germline V gene has CDR1 MNHEY and CDR2 SVGAGI. The CDR3 protein is CASSGTGALRGYTF. CDR3 DNA: TGTGCCAGCAGCGGAACAGGGGCTCTTCGAGGCTACACCTTC.

This clone has only a few counts. The rearrangement links TRBV7-9 to TRBJ2-5; 9 positions agree with TRBD2. Trimming took 2 bases from V and 2 from J; bases not matched to a gene: 3. In germline, CDR1 is SEHNR, CDR2 FQNEAQ (reference sequence). The CDR3 contains 15 residues. As DNA, the CDR3 is TGTGCCAGCAGCTTAATAGCGGGGGTACAAGAGACCCAGTACTTC. This codes for CASSLIAGVQETQYF.

This clone was picked up one time. V and J are TRBV30 and TRBJ1-2, with 9 bases identical to TRBD1. This CDR3 is 15 amino acids long. Unmatched junction bases numbered 11, after V lost 5 bases and J lost 4 bases. Germline V gives CDR1 GTSNPN, CDR2 SVGIG (reference sequence). CDR3 sequence (DNA): TGTGCCTGGGGGACAGGGCCCAGGGGGGCCTATGGCTACACCTTC. This sequence encodes CAWGTGPRGAYGYTF.

The chain combines TRBV25-1 with TRBJ2-1, with D unclear. Trimming shortened V by 5 bases and J by 3 bases, and 11 bases separated the two germline ends. Germline V gene lookup returns CDR1 MGHDK and CDR2 SYGVNS. CDR3 length: 14 amino acids. The CDR3 DNA is TGTGCCAGCAGTCGCGCTTACAGCTACAATGAGCAGTTCTTC. Translated: CASSRAYSYNEQFF.

This clone showed up just once. The gene calls are TRBV4-1 and TRBJ2-7; tentatively, D is TRBD1 (6 bases). Germline CDR1 MGHRA, CDR2 YSYEKL. This CDR3 is built from 15 residues. V was pared by 1 base and J by 4 bases, with 14 bases between. In nucleotides, the CDR3 is TGCGCCAGCAGCCAAGCGGGCGGCAGGGGATACGAGCAGTACGTC. Its protein is CASSQAGGRGYEQYV.

The chain employs TRBV27 and TRBJ1-1, with D possibly matching TRBD1 (6 bases). Germline CDR1 and CDR2: MNHEY and SMNVEV (reference sequence). V lost 6 bases and J 1 base, leaving 12 bases between the germline ends. This CDR3 spans 14 amino acids. DNA of the CDR3: TGTGCCAGCAGCAACGGACAGAGGAACACTGAAGCTTTCTTT. This sequence encodes CASSNGQRNTEAFF.

This chain connects TRBV7-2 to TRBJ1-1; no reliable D call. The germline V gene has CDR1 SGHTA and CDR2 FQGNSA. This CDR3 spans 12 amino acids. Trimming took 1 base from V and 10 from J, leaving 10 bases between them. CDR3 in amino acids: CASSLGPKAAFF. CDR3 sequence (DNA): TGTGCCAGCAGCTTAGGGCCCAAGGCAGCTTTCTTT.

This chain links TRBV6-5 with TRBJ2-4, with unresolved D. This CDR3 is 15 amino acids long. V was trimmed by 0 bases and J by 3 bases, leaving 9 bases between them. CDR1 is MNHEY and CDR2 is SVGAGI in the germline V gene. The CDR3 loop is CASSYSTGGKNIQYF. Written as DNA, the CDR3 is TGTGCCAGCAGTTACTCGACGGGCGGCAAAAACATTCAGTACTTC.

This sequence joins TRBV5-4 and TRBJ2-1; 11 positions agree with TRBD2. The CDR3 has 18 residues. V lost 2 bases, J lost 4 bases, and 11 bases stayed unmatched. CDR1 SGHNT and CDR2 YYREEE come from the germline V gene (reference sequence). The CDR3 is CASSFLAGGFTSYNEQFF. In DNA form, the CDR3 reads TGTGCCAGCAGCTTCCTAGCGGGGGGCTTCACCTCTTACAATGAGCAGTTCTTC.

This chain joins TRBV10-3 and TRBJ1-1; no reliable D call. The germline V gene encodes CDR1 ENHRY and CDR2 SYGVKD. Trimming took off 7 bases at V and 0 bases at J, with 9 bases between the two ends. The CDR3 length is 13 residues. In nucleotides, the CDR3 is TGTGCCATCAAGAAGGATCTGAACACTGAAGCTTTCTTT. Its translation: CAIKKDLNTEAFF.

V and J are TRBV4-2 and TRBJ1-1, with 8 bases identical to TRBD1. CDR3 size: 15 residues. The J segment lost 4 bases and the V segment lost 4 bases, leaving 8 bases of the junction unmatched. Germline CDR1 LGHNA, CDR2 YNFKEQ. The CDR3 DNA follows: TGTGCCAGCAGCCGAGGACAGGGAGTAGGCACTGAAGCTTTCTTT. Translating it yields CASSRGQGVGTEAFF.

The chain uses TRBV7-9 and TRBJ2-1, with 10 bases lining up with TRBD2. This CDR3 region has 17 residues. After removal of 5 bases from V and 2 bases from J, the junction contained 9 bases not matched to a gene. Germline CDR1 and CDR2: SEHNR and FQNEAQ (reference sequence). This chain's CDR3 is CASSRVAGGRPYNEQFF. CDR3 DNA sequence: TGTGCCAGCAGCCGGGTAGCGGGGGGCCGCCCCTACAATGAGCAGTTCTTC.

The chain links TRBV5-1 to TRBJ1-3; 9 bases align to TRBD1. V lost 4 bases and J lost 4; bases outside the gene matches: 6. CDR1 is SGHRS, CDR2 YFSETQ, per germline. CDR3 length equals 15 residues. The CDR3 region is CASSLQGQGGNTIYF. DNA for the CDR3: TGCGCCAGCAGCCTTCAGGGACAGGGAGGAAACACCATATATTTT.